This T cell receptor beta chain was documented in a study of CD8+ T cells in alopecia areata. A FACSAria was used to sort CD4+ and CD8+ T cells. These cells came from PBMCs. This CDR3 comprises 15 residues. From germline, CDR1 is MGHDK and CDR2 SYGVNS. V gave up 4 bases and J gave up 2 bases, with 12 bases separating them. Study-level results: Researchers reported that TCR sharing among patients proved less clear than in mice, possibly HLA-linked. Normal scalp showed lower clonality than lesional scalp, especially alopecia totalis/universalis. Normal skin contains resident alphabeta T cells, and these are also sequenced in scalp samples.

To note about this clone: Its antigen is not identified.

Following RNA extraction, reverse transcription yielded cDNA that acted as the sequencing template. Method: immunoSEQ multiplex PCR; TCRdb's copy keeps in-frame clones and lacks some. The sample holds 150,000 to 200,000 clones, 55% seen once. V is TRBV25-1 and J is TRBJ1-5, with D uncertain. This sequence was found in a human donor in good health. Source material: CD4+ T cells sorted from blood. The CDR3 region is CASSGSARGNQPQHF. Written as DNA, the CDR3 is TGTGCCAGCAGTGGATCCGCTCGCGGCAATCAGCCCCAGCATTTT.